These 15 T cell receptor beta chains were all obtained from the same sample, sequenced in a study of blood T cell repertoires in COVID-19. Clones were sequenced by immunoSEQ multiplex PCR, and TCRdb holds only the in-frame ones, with some missing. Here the sample spans 35,000 to 40,000 clones, 70% to 85% being singletons. Sequenced sample: peripheral blood. These receptors all come from a human donor with acute or convalescent COVID-19. The donor label of this sample is uncertain.

The chain uses TRBV7-6 and TRBJ2-1; TRBD2 might be the D (7 bases). The CDR3 sequence is 18 residues long. CDR1 is SGHVS and CDR2 is FNYEAQ in the germline V gene. Trimming removed 5 bases at V and 2 bases at J, with 22 bases between. CDR3: CASSLRRGGGGPYNEQFF. The CDR3 region has the DNA TGTGCCAGCAGCCTACGACGTGGGGGGGGCGGCCCCTACAATGAGCAGTTCTTC. Full variable domain (remainder filled in from reference TRBV7-6 and TRBJ2-1): GAGVSQSPRYKVTKRGQDVALRCDPISGHVSLYWYRQALGQGPEFLTYFNYEAQQDKSGLPNDRFSAERPEGSISTLTIQRTEQRDSAMYRCASSLRRGGGGPYNEQFFGPGTRLTVL.

This chain uses TRBV10-1 with TRBJ2-2, with D possibly TRBD1 on 6 matching bases. V was clipped by 2 bases and J by 7 bases, with 11 bases between them. This CDR3 is 14 amino acids long. Germline CDR1 WNHNN, CDR2 SYGVQD (reference sequence). The CDR3 DNA sequence: TGCGCCAGCAGTGAGGACAGGACTCGCGGGGAGCTGTTTTTT. Protein sequence: CASSEDRTRGELFF.

This clone appeared a few times. The chain combines TRBV5-1 with TRBJ1-1; TRBD1 agrees at 7 bases. The CDR3 is 14 residues long. Germline V lookup: CDR1 SGHRS, CDR2 YFSETQ. J was trimmed by 4 bases and V by 1 base; bases with no gene match: 4. Written as DNA, the CDR3 is TGCGCCAGCAGCTTGCGGTCAGGGGGCACTGAAGCTTTCTTT. This encodes CASSLRSGGTEAFF.

V is TRBV5-1 and J is TRBJ2-2, with TRBD2 matching over 7 bases. The CDR3 has 13 amino acids. V dropped 4 bases and J dropped 7; count of bases not matched to a gene: 4. Germline-derived CDR1 and CDR2 are SGHRS and YFSETQ. The CDR3 DNA reads as TGCGCCAGCAGCGGGAGGGTAGACGGGGAGCTGTTTTTT. Its protein is CASSGRVDGELFF.

The rearrangement uses TRBV3-1 (or the pseudogene TRBV3-2) and TRBJ2-5; 10 nucleotides agree with TRBD2. The CDR3 is 14 amino acids. The J segment lost 4 bases and the V segment lost 4 bases, leaving 3 bases of the junction unmatched. Per the germline V gene, CDR1 is LGHDT and CDR2 is YNNKEL (reference sequence). CDR3 sequence: CASSRTSGSETQYF. The DNA of the CDR3 is TGTGCCAGCAGCCGGACTAGCGGATCAGAGACCCAGTACTTC.

The chain employs TRBV7-9 and TRBJ2-1, with 10 nucleotides matching TRBD2. CDR3 length equals 17 residues. Germline V gene lookup returns CDR1 SEHNR and CDR2 FQNEAQ (reference sequence). J lost 3 bases, V lost 0 bases, and 5 bases had no gene match. The CDR3 region has the DNA TGTGCCAGCAGCTTAGCGCCAGCGGGAGGGATCTACAATGAGCAGTTCTTC. Protein sequence: CASSLAPAGGIYNEQFF.

The chain carries TRBV18 and TRBJ1-5; D is uncertain. The germline CDR1 and CDR2 sequences are KGHSH and LQKENI. The length of the CDR3 is 16 residues. V gave up 0 bases and J gave up 0 bases, with 9 bases separating them. CDR3 in amino acids: CASSPPPGGSNQPQHF. For the CDR3, the DNA is TGTGCCAGCTCACCACCCCCAGGAGGTAGCAATCAGCCCCAGCATTTT.

The chain links TRBV18 to TRBJ2-1; possible D gene TRBD2, 6 bases. The CDR3 is made up of 14 amino acids. Germline loops: CDR1 KGHSH, CDR2 LQKENI. V was trimmed by 6 bases and J by 8 bases, leaving 17 bases between them. CDR3 in amino acids: CASSPAGAIHEQFF. DNA for the CDR3: TGTGCCAGCTCCCCAGCGGGCGCCATCCATGAGCAGTTCTTC.

The chain carries TRBV7-6 and TRBJ2-1, with TRBD2 matching over 11 bases. The CDR3 extends over 16 amino acids. Germline V gene sequence: CDR1 SGHVS, CDR2 FNYEAQ. V dropped 0 bases and J dropped 6; count of bases not matched to a gene: 4. As DNA, the CDR3 is TGTGCCAGCAGCTTAGCTCGACTAGCGGGGCTCAATGAGCAGTTCTTC. Its translation is CASSLARLAGLNEQFF.

This clone is a singleton in its sample. The chain recombines TRBV7-9 with TRBJ1-1, with TRBD1 matching over 9 bases. J lost 4 bases, V lost 1 base, and 4 bases had no gene match. Germline V gene data show CDR1 as SEHNR and CDR2 as FQNEAQ (reference sequence). The CDR3 spans 15 residues. The CDR3 is CASSLGGTGFTEAFF. The CDR3 region has the DNA TGTGCCAGCAGCTTAGGCGGGACAGGGTTCACTGAAGCTTTCTTT.

V is TRBV18 and J is TRBJ1-1; D remains unclear. Germline CDR1 KGHSH, CDR2 LQKENI. CDR3 length equals 16 residues. V lost 5 bases and J lost 1, with 17 bases in between. DNA of the CDR3: TGTGCCAGCTCAAACCGGGAGCCAAGGGAGAACACTGAAGCTTTCTTT. This sequence encodes CASSNREPRENTEAFF.

The chain combines TRBV7-3 with TRBJ2-3, with D perhaps matching TRBD2 (5 bases). CDR1 SGHTA and CDR2 FQGTGA come from the germline V gene. The CDR3 is 17 amino acids. The V end lost 1 base, the J end lost 2 bases, and 16 bases lay between the germline ends. Here the CDR3 reads CASSLRAAGSHTDTQYF. The CDR3 DNA reads as TGTGCCAGCAGCTTAAGAGCGGCGGGTTCCCACACAGATACGCAGTATTTT.

The rearrangement links TRBV9 to TRBJ1-4; D remains unclear. Looked up from germline, CDR1 is SGDLS and CDR2 is YYNGEE. The V end was cut by 0 bases, the J end by 0 bases, with 9 bases between. The length of the CDR3 is 16 residues. The CDR3 nucleotides are TGTGCCAGCAGCGTAGAAACAGCTGCAACTAATGAAAAACTGTTTTTT. It yields the protein CASSVETAATNEKLFF.

The chain combines TRBV3-1 (or the pseudogene TRBV3-2) with TRBJ2-1; 8 nucleotides agree with TRBD2. The length of the CDR3 is 16 residues. CDR1 is LGHDT and CDR2 is YNNKEL in the germline V gene (reference sequence). Unmatched junction bases numbered 5, after V lost 1 base and J lost 3 bases. CDR3 in amino acids: CASSQALAGGYNEQFF. In DNA, the CDR3 is TGTGCCAGCAGCCAAGCTCTGGCGGGGGGCTACAATGAGCAGTTCTTC.

The CDR3 sequence is CATSRPGTGGQPQHF. CDR3 DNA sequence: TGTGCCACCAGCCGCCCCGGGACAGGAGGACAGCCCCAGCATTTT. The chain carries TRBV15 and TRBJ1-5, with 8 bases fitting TRBD1. Germline-derived CDR1 and CDR2 are LNHNV and YYDKDF (reference sequence). This CDR3 spans 15 amino acids. The junction had 10 bases not matched to a gene; V was cut back by 5 bases and J by 7 bases.